These 26 T cell receptor beta chains were all obtained from the same sample, sequenced in a study of Graves' ophthalmopathy and Graves' hyperthyroidism. RNA transcripts were the template, and TCR beta CDR3 regions were amplified from them. First-round RT-PCR with HTBI primers preceded a second-round multiplex PCR. TCRdb processed the multiplex PCR reads anew with MiXCR; each CDR3 protein has one entry. The top ten hold over 7.5% of the sample, which has around 470,000 distinct CDR3 sequences, approximately 15% seen once. Material: blood. The source of these receptors is a woman in her twenties or thirties with Graves' ophthalmopathy.

In this sample, this clonotype turned up once. The chain is built from TRBV30 and TRBJ2-5; D not resolved. The CDR3 has 13 residues. Germline V lookup: CDR1 GTSNPN, CDR2 SVGIG (reference sequence). V was cut by 0 bases and J by 4 bases, with 9 bases left in between. The chain's CDR3 is CAWSVHWGETQYF. In DNA form, the CDR3 reads TGTGCCTGGAGTGTACACTGGGGAGAGACCCAGTACTTC. The entire variable domain, with the rest obtained from reference TRBV30 and TRBJ2-5, is as follows: SQTIHQWPATLVQPVGSPLSLECTVEGTSNPNLYWYRQAAGRGLQLLFYSVGIGQISSEVPQNLSASRPQDRQFILSSKKLLLSDSGFYLCAWSVHWGETQYFGPGTRLLVL.

The DNA of the CDR3 is TGTGCCAGCTCACCCTCAGGGAAGTCCTACGAGCAGTACTTC. Residues: CASSPSGKSYEQYF. The J gene is TRBJ2-7, the V gene TRBV18; a weak D match, TRBD1 (5 bases). Germline CDR1 reads KGHSH; CDR2 reads LQKENI. CDR3 length equals 14 residues. V dropped 3 bases and J dropped 1 base, with 10 bases sitting between them.

This clonotype showed up many times. The chain combines TRBV29-1 with TRBJ1-3, with D unclear. The germline CDR1 and CDR2 sequences are SQVTM and ANQGSEA. Trimming removed 6 bases at V and 0 bases at J, with 6 bases between. The CDR3 consists of 12 residues. In nucleotides, the CDR3 is TGCAGCGTACCGGACTCTGGAAACACCATATATTTT. The encoded protein is CSVPDSGNTIYF.

This clonotype has at least ten counts. The chain combines TRBV6-5 with TRBJ1-1; possibly TRBD1 for D (5 bases). Germline loops: CDR1 MNHEY, CDR2 SVGAGI. The CDR3 has 13 amino acids. The V and J ends lost 8 bases and 4 bases respectively, with 14 bases between them. In DNA, the CDR3 is TGTGCCAGCTCCAGGGTGCTTGGCACTGAAGCTTTCTTT. Protein sequence: CASSRVLGTEAFF.

This clonotype was seen only a few times. V gene TRBV18 combines with J gene TRBJ1-1; a weak D match, TRBD1 (6 bases). Between the trimmed V and J ends, which lost 8 bases and 4 bases, there was a span of 14 bases. The germline gives CDR1 KGHSH, CDR2 LQKENI. This CDR3 comprises 13 residues. CDR3 nucleotides: TGTGCCAGCACCGTTGACAGGAGCACTGAAGCTTTCTTT. Protein: CASTVDRSTEAFF.

CDR3 region: CASSLTGSYQETQYF. The CDR3 nucleotides read TGTGCCAGCAGCTTAACGGGGAGTTACCAAGAGACCCAGTACTTC. The rearrangement uses TRBV7-3 and TRBJ2-5; possible D gene TRBD2, 5 bases. The germline CDR1 and CDR2 sequences are SGHTA and FQGTGA. The CDR3 runs 15 residues. V lost 0 bases, J lost 0 bases, and 8 bases lay in between. Using reference TRBV7-3 and TRBJ2-5 for the parts outside the CDR3, the full variable domain is GAGVSQTPSNKVTEKGKYVELRCDPISGHTALYWYRQSLGQGPEFLIYFQGTGAADDSGLPNDRFFAVRPEGSVSTLKIQRTERGDSAVYLCASSLTGSYQETQYFGPGTRLLVL.

This clonotype was picked up many times. The genes are TRBV24-1 and TRBJ2-5, with D uncertain. CDR1 and CDR2 (germline): KGHDR, SFDVKD. Trimming took off 5 bases at V and 1 base at J, with 10 bases between the two ends. The CDR3 is made up of 14 amino acids. CDR3 in DNA: TGTGCCACCAGTGGATTCGACACCCAAGAGACCCAGTACTTC. The encoded protein is CATSGFDTQETQYF.

The sample holds many counts of this clonotype. The chain links TRBV12-5 to TRBJ1-5; D gene uncertain. The V gene's germline CDR1 is LGHNT and CDR2 FRNRAP. This CDR3 is built from 16 residues. V was cut by 2 bases and J by 0 bases, with 11 bases left in between. This CDR3 reads CASGLSIAYSNQPQHF. The CDR3, as DNA: TGTGCTAGTGGTTTGAGTATCGCATATAGCAATCAGCCCCAGCATTTT.

This clonotype was seen repeatedly, ten times or more. This chain connects TRBV29-1 to TRBJ1-1; D gene unclear. CDR3 length: 11 residues. Looked up from germline, CDR1 is SQVTM and CDR2 is ANQGSEA. Trimming pared 6 bases from V and 1 base from J, leaving 6 bases between. DNA of the CDR3: TGCAGCGTACGGGCGAACACTGAAGCTTTCTTT. It specifies CSVRANTEAFF.

This clonotype was detected a few times. The gene calls are TRBV5-1 and TRBJ2-2; TRBD2 matches at 10 bases. Germline V lookup: CDR1 SGHRS, CDR2 YFSETQ. V was pared by 4 bases and J by 5 bases, with 5 bases of the junction left unmatched. The CDR3 is 15 residues long. CDR3 sequence (DNA): TGCGCCAGCAGCCCTAGCGGGGGCTCGACCGGGGAGCTGTTTTTT. Its translation: CASSPSGGSTGELFF. The full variable domain, completed using reference TRBV5-1 and TRBJ2-2, is KAGVTQTPRYLIKTRGQQVTLSCSPISGHRSVSWYQQTPGQGLQFLFEYFSETQRNKGNFPGRFSGRQFSNSRSEMNVSTLELGDSALYLCASSPSGGSTGELFFGEGSRLTVL.

The genes are TRBV19 and TRBJ1-1; D unresolved. CDR3 length: 14 residues. V was trimmed by 5 bases and J by 1 base, leaving 11 bases between them. Germline CDR1 reads LNHDA; CDR2 reads SQIVND (reference sequence). The CDR3 nucleotides are TGTGCCAGTAGTTGGTTCCACGAGAACACTGAAGCTTTCTTT. This codes for CASSWFHENTEAFF.

The chain is built from TRBV7-9 and TRBJ1-5, with a possible D match to TRBD1 (6 bases). Germline assignment: CDR1 SEHNR and CDR2 FQNEAQ (reference sequence). Between the trimmed V and J ends, which lost 5 bases and 7 bases, there was a span of 12 bases. CDR3 length equals 13 residues. The CDR3 DNA is TGTGCCAGCAGCCCGACAGGCCAGCAGCCCCAGCATTTT. It specifies CASSPTGQQPQHF.

This clonotype was seen many times. This chain joins TRBV4-1 and TRBJ2-7; TRBD2 matches 7 bases. The length of the CDR3 is 17 residues. Germline values: CDR1 MGHRA, CDR2 YSYEKL. J lost 6 bases, V lost 2 bases, and 16 bases had no gene match. The CDR3 DNA reads as TGCGCCAGCAGCCAAAGTCAAGAGCTGGCGGGAGAGGGCGAGCAGTACTTC. The encoded protein is CASSQSQELAGEGEQYF.

The rearrangement uses TRBV29-1 and TRBJ1-4, with D unclear. The CDR3 runs to 12 residues. Deletions cut 3 bases from V and 10 bases from J, with 12 bases between. Germline CDR1 is SQVTM and CDR2 is ANQGSEA. The chain's CDR3 is CSVEWFSGKLFF. The DNA for the CDR3 is TGCAGCGTTGAGTGGTTTTCTGGAAAACTGTTTTTT. Drawing the rest from reference TRBV29-1 and TRBJ1-4, the complete variable domain is SAVISQKPSRDICQRGTSLTIQCQVDSQVTMMFWYRQQPGQSLTLIATANQGSEATYESGFVIDKFPISRPNLTFSTLTVSNMSPEDSSIYLCSVEWFSGKLFFGSGTQLSVL.

This clonotype showed up many times. Here the CDR3 reads CASKTGLSGNTIYF. The CDR3, as DNA: TGTGCCAGTAAAACAGGCCTCTCTGGAAACACCATATATTTT. This chain joins TRBV6-1 and TRBJ1-3; D may be TRBD1 (5 bases). Trimming shortened V by 9 bases and J by 0 bases, and 12 bases separated the two germline ends. Per the germline V gene, CDR1 is MNHNS and CDR2 is SASEGT. The CDR3 contains 14 residues.

In its sample, this clonotype was seen many times. The chain employs TRBV6-5 and TRBJ1-2; possibly TRBD1 for D (5 bases). CDR3 length: 12 amino acids. Germline V gives CDR1 MNHEY, CDR2 SVGAGI. The V end was cut by 9 bases, the J end by 0 bases, with 8 bases between. The CDR3 reads CASDRANYGYTF. The CDR3 DNA follows: TGTGCCAGTGACAGAGCTAACTATGGCTACACCTTC.

This clonotype has only a few counts. The V gene is TRBV19, the J gene TRBJ1-1; possibly TRBD1 for D (5 bases). V lost 7 bases and J lost 7, with 22 bases in between. The CDR3 sequence is 15 residues long. Germline values: CDR1 LNHDA, CDR2 SQIVND (reference sequence). Here the CDR3 DNA reads TGTGCCAGTAAATCAGTGGGGACCTCCGGGGGTGAAGCTTTCTTT. Translating it yields CASKSVGTSGGEAFF.

At least ten counts were recorded for this clonotype. The chain links TRBV28 to TRBJ1-1; D is undetermined. The germline CDR1 and CDR2 sequences are MDHEN and SYDVKM. This CDR3 comprises 13 residues. V lost 0 bases and J 10 bases, leaving 12 bases between the germline ends. CDR3 region: CASSLWGSRGAFF. CDR3 DNA: TGTGCCAGCAGTTTATGGGGCTCCCGAGGAGCTTTCTTT.

This clonotype was observed many times. A junction boundary mismatches the germline segment, possibly from a read error. The V and J genes are TRBV28 and TRBJ2-5, with 10 positions matching TRBD2. The V gene's germline CDR1 is MDHEN and CDR2 SYDVKM. The CDR3 loop spans 14 amino acids. The CDR3 DNA follows: TGTGCCAGCAGTCCTAGCGGGGGAGAAGAGGCCCAGTACTTC. Protein product: CASSPSGGEEAQYF.

The chain employs TRBV6-2 or TRBV6-3 and TRBJ2-7; D not resolved. This CDR3 comprises 12 residues. Germline loops: CDR1 MNHEY, CDR2 SVGEGT. The germline V and J ends were trimmed by 6 bases and 6 bases, with 12 bases remaining between them. The CDR3 is CASRPSWGEQYF. CDR3 nucleotide sequence: TGTGCCAGCAGACCGTCTTGGGGCGAGCAGTACTTC.

This clonotype was detected only a few times. The gene calls are TRBV30 and TRBJ1-5; unclear D gene. Trimming cost V 4 bases and J 7 bases, with 11 bases left between them. This CDR3 is 12 amino acids long. The germline V gene encodes CDR1 GTSNPN and CDR2 SVGIG (reference sequence). CDR3 sequence reads: CAWNYLSQPQHF. CDR3 nucleotides: TGTGCCTGGAACTACCTTAGCCAGCCCCAGCATTTT.

Worth noting for this clonotype: The junction and the germline gene differ at one end; a read error may be behind it. The chain recombines TRBV4-2 with TRBJ1-2; 7 nucleotides match TRBD1. The germline gives CDR1 LGHNA, CDR2 YNFKEQ. The length of the CDR3 is 13 residues. CDR3 nucleotide sequence: TGTGCCAGCAGCCAAGGGACAGGCGATGGCTGCACCTTC. It yields the protein CASSQGTGDGCTF.

This clonotype has a count of ten or more. The rearrangement links TRBV27 to TRBJ2-5, with D tentatively TRBD2 (7 bases). Germline V gene lookup returns CDR1 MNHEY and CDR2 SMNVEV (reference sequence). V was pared by 5 bases and J by 5 bases, with 21 bases between. The CDR3 is 16 residues long. The CDR3 protein is CASSTYVGGARETQYF. The CDR3 DNA reads TGTGCCAGCAGTACCTATGTAGGGGGGGCCAGGGAGACCCAGTACTTC.

Only a few counts were recorded for this clonotype. The genes are TRBV7-3 and TRBJ1-2; the D gene is possibly TRBD1 (5 bases). CDR1 is SGHTA, CDR2 FQGTGA, per germline. The CDR3 is made up of 17 amino acids. V dropped 3 bases and J dropped 5 bases, with 22 bases sitting between them. CDR3 sequence reads: CASSFSHPPPGFYGYTF. The CDR3 DNA reads TGTGCCAGCAGCTTCTCCCACCCCCCACCAGGGTTTTATGGCTACACCTTC.

This clonotype was seen many times. The chain combines TRBV28 with TRBJ2-7; possibly TRBD1 for D (5 bases). CDR3 size: 15 residues. V lost 6 bases to trimming and J lost 2 bases, with 17 bases between them. The V gene's germline CDR1 is MDHEN and CDR2 SYDVKM. As DNA, the CDR3 is TGTGCCAGCAGCCTGACGAACAGGTTGACCTACGAGCAGTACTTC. Protein product: CASSLTNRLTYEQYF.

A few counts support this clonotype. This chain joins TRBV12-3 or TRBV12-4 and TRBJ2-7; TRBD1 is a possible D gene (6 bases). Trimming cost V 3 bases and J 6 bases, with 9 bases left between them. The CDR3 extends over 12 amino acids. CDR3 residues: CASSFSGVEQYF. CDR3 DNA sequence: TGTGCCAGCAGTTTTTCAGGGGTCGAGCAGTACTTC.